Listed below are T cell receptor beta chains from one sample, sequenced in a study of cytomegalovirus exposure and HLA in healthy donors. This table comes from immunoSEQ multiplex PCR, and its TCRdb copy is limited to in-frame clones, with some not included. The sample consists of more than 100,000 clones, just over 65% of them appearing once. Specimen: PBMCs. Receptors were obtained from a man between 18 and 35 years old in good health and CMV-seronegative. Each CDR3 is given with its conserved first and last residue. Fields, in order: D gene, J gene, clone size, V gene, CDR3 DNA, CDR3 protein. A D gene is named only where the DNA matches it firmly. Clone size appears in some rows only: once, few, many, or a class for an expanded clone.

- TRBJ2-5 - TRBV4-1 TGCGCCAGCAGCCCCGGCCCAGGACCCGTGGGGCACTACTTC CASSPGPGPVGHYF
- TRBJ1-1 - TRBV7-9 TGTGCCAGCGATGAGGCGCGGGGTGCTTTCTTT CASDEARGAFF
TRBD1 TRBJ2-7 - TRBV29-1 TGCAGCGTGGACAGGGGGCCCTACGAGCAGTACTTC CSVDRGPYEQYF
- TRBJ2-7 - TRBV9 TGTGCCAGCAGCGCCGACACAGGGCGGGAGCAGTACTTC CASSADTGREQYF
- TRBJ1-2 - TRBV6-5 TGTGCCAGCAGCTCCGGAGGGCGCGGTCGTGGCTACACCTTC CASSSGGRGRGYTF
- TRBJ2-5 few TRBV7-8 TGTGCCAGCAGCTTAGTCAACAACCCAGAGACCCAGTACTTC CASSLVNNPETQYF
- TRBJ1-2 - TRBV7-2 TGTGCCAGCAGCTTAGCTCTGGCAACACCTAACTATGGCTACACCTTC CASSLALATPNYGYTF
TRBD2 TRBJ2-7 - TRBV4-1 TGCGCCAGCAGCCAAGCCCAACGACTAGCCGATCCCTACGAGCAGTACTTC CASSQAQRLADPYEQYF
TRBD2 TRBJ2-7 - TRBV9 TGTGCCAGCAGCGTAGATTCAATAGCGGGAGTAAAGTACGAGCAGTACTTC CASSVDSIAGVKYEQYF
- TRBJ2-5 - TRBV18 TGTGCCAGCTCACCACAGGGGTTCCAAGAGACCCAGTACTTC CASSPQGFQETQYF
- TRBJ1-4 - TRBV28 TGTGCCAGCAGCCCTACCGGGGCCCCCGGAGGGGAAAAACTGTTTTTT CASSPTGAPGGEKLFF